The rows below give T cell receptor beta chains drawn from one sample of a study of T cell changes during pregnancy in multiple sclerosis. Measured with immunoSEQ multiplex PCR; TCRdb has only the in-frame clones, and not every one. The table has tens of thousands of clones, more than 70% seen once. The material sequenced was peripheral blood, taken in the first trimester of pregnancy. The receptor source for this set is a female donor in good health, enrolled as a control in a pregnancy study. The CDR3 runs from the conserved cysteine through the conserved F or W. D genes are given only for firm matches. Only part of the rows carry a size: once, few, many, or a class if the clone is expanded.

>NA|TRBJ1-3|TRBV28|NA
TGTGCCAGCAGTCCCCCCTTGGGGGCTTCTGGAAACACCATATATTTT
CASSPPLGASGNTIYF
>NA|TRBJ1-1|TRBV6-1|NA
TGTGCCAGCAGTGTGACAGCCAACACTGAAGCTTTCTTT
CASSVTANTEAFF
>NA|TRBJ1-2|TRBV12-5|NA
TGTGCTAGTGGTTTGGTTCGGACATCCACTGGTGGCTACACCTTC
CASGLVRTSTGGYTF
>NA|TRBJ2-2|TRBV6-6|TRBD1
TGTGCCACCCCGGGACAGTCGAACACCGGGGAGCTGTTTTTT
CATPGQSNTGELFF
>NA|TRBJ2-2|TRBV7-9|TRBD2
TGTGCCAGCAGCTTCGTCCGGGGGGGCGGCACCGGGGAGCTGTTTTTT
CASSFVRGGGTGELFF
>once|TRBJ2-7|TRBV18|TRBD1
TGTGCCAGCTCACCCTCTCGGACAGGGGGAATAGGCGAGCAGTACTTC
CASSPSRTGGIGEQYF
>once|TRBJ1-1|TRBV28|NA
TGTGCCAGCAGTTTTACGGACAGTTACACTGAAGCTTTCTTT
CASSFTDSYTEAFF
>NA|TRBJ1-4|TRBV21-1|NA
TGTGCCAGCAGCAAATGGGGGGTAGGGGAAAAACTGTTTTTT
CASSKWGVGEKLFF
>NA|TRBJ2-3|TRBV6-6|TRBD2
TGTGCCACCGGGGGGAGCACAGATACGCAGTATTTT
CATGGSTDTQYF
>few|TRBJ1-1|TRBV19|TRBD1
TGTGCCAGTAGTATTGGGGACAGGGGGAGTGAAGCTTTCTTT
CASSIGDRGSEAFF
>NA|TRBJ1-6|TRBV7-2|NA
TGTGCCAGCAGCTCCCGACAACCTCAGAATAATTCACCCCTCCACTTT
CASSSRQPQNNSPLHF
>few|TRBJ2-7|TRBV6-1|NA
TGTGCCAGCATCCGTTCCAGGAACTACGAGCAGTACTTC
CASIRSRNYEQYF
>NA|TRBJ2-2|TRBV11-2|NA
TGTGCCAGCAGCCCCACGCGGGGAACCGGGGAGCTGTTTTTT
CASSPTRGTGELFF
>once|TRBJ2-7|TRBV11-2|TRBD2
TGTGCCAGCAGCGTAACCCGGACTAGCGGGAGTTACGAGCAGTACTTC
CASSVTRTSGSYEQYF